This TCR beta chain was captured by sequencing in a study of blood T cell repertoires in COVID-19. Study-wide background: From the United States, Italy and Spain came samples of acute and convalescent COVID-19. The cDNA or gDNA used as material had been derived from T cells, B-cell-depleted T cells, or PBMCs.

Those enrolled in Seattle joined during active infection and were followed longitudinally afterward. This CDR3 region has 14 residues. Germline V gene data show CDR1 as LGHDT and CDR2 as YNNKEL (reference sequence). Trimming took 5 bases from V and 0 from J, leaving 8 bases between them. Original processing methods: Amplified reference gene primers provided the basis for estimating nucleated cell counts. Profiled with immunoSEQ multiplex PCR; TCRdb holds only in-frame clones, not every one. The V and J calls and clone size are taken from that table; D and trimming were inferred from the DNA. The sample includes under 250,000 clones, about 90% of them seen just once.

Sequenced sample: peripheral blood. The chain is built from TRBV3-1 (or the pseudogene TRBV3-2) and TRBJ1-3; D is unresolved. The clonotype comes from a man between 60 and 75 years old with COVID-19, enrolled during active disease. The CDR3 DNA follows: TGTGCCAGCAGCGGATCAGGCTCTGGAAACACCATATATTTT. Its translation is CASSGSGSGNTIYF.